Below, one TCR beta chain is given with its context. The ends lost 7 bases at V and 0 bases at J; junction bases unmatched: 3. The CDR3 totals 14 residues. CDR1 is MDHEN, CDR2 SYDVKM, per germline. The record originates from a study of T cell changes during pregnancy in multiple sclerosis. The repertoire was sequenced with immunoSEQ multiplex PCR; TCRdb's copy has only in-frame clones and lacks some. Of tens of thousands of clones listed, over 80% are singletons. The material sequenced was peripheral blood, taken in the first trimester of pregnancy. The origin of this receptor is a female donor with multiple sclerosis, enrolled in a pregnancy study. J is TRBJ2-1 and V is TRBV28; 7 bases are a match to TRBD2. CDR3 nucleotide sequence: TGTGCCAGCATTGGCGGGAGCTCCTACAATGAGCAGTTCTTC. Residues: CASIGGSSYNEQFF.